The TCR beta chain under discussion was sequenced for a study of lymphopenia after photon versus proton radiotherapy (dated by TCRdb to between 2018 and 2021). With respect to the entire study: Photon and proton radiation therapy were compared by the study for their immunological effects in patients with gastrointestinal tumors who developed high-grade lymphopenia. A cohort of some 22 patients with gastrointestinal tumors who received either photon or proton therapy and subsequently developed lymphopenia was included. The goal of the study was to describe how the two radiation modalities differ in their effects on the immune system.

Notes on this clone: Its recognized antigen is unknown. Base qualities are not provided; no much larger clone lies one nucleotide away.

Receptor amplification or capture employed the immunoSEQ multiplex PCR assay. Deep sequencing of rearranged TCR beta loci, alongside multiparametric flow cytometry, was used to profile T cell repertoires. TCRdb obtained this table from immuneACCESS and retained in-frame rearrangements with V and J assigned. These tables miss some clones; where compared with another copy, unresolved V genes account for less than half of the shortfall, and the remainder is unexplained. This sample lists about 68,000 clones; more than 75% were detected once. 2.9% of the sample is held by the ten biggest clonotypes. The full study reports these points: The survival association was assessed only in patients who died, and the authors presented better survival with proton therapy as a possibility rather than a demonstrated result. Proton-treated patients stayed relatively stable during treatment, while photon-treated patients lost naive T cells and TCR diversity and gained effector/memory populations. Across the cohort, an inverse correlation was found between a larger post-nadir drop in TCR diversity and overall survival time among patients who died. After the lymphocyte count nadir, repertoires from photon-treated patients showed oligoclonal expansion, particularly of CD8+ Temra cells, and this expansion drove the decline in diversity.

CDR1 and CDR2, looked up from the germline V gene, are SGHVS and FQNEAQ. Counted from cysteine to phenylalanine, this CDR3 has 16 amino acids. Solely the CDR3 DNA is kept, with 48 bases framed from the first base. V and J lose 2 bases and 0 bases, and a span of 11 bases separates them. The source was peripheral blood, collected from a patient treated with photon-based radiotherapy. This TCR was recovered from a woman between 70 and 85 years old with pancreatic cancer. The chain couples TRBV7-8 to TRBJ2-1, with the D gene not clear enough to name. The DNA reads TGTGCCAGCAGCTTACCGACTCCGAACTCCTACAATGAGCAGTTCTTC. This yields the protein CASSLPTPNSYNEQFF.